This T cell receptor (beta chain) originates from a study of T cell responses to AZD1222 COVID-19 vaccine. The protocol was immunoSEQ multiplex PCR, while the TCRdb copy is restricted to in-frame clones and leaves out a portion. The sample shows 45,000 to 65,000 clones, roughly three quarters of them seen only once. This clone was seen only a few times. Antigen specificity is unknown. The germline CDR1 and CDR2 sequences are LNHDA and SQIVND (reference sequence). Trimming left V 3 bases short and J 0 bases short, with 12 bases between. There are 15 residues in the CDR3. Study-wide results and caveats: Of the AZD1222 recipients, only five to seven were seropositive at baseline.

J is TRBJ2-7 and V is TRBV19; D gene uncertain. The specimen was peripheral blood, collected 28 days after the second AZD1222 dose. The TCR comes from an adult who received the AZD1222 COVID-19 vaccine. CDR3 DNA: TGTGCCAGTAGTATGAACAGCGTAAGCTCCTACGAGCAGTACTTC. Translation: CASSMNSVSSYEQYF.